This TCR beta chain derives from a study of OX40 agonist ivuxolimab in advanced cancers. Profiled with immunoSEQ multiplex PCR; TCRdb holds only in-frame clones, not every one. The sample holds tens of thousands of clones, less than 90% seen once. The investigators sampled blood at baseline, at cycle 4 day 1, and at cycle 7 day 1. Turning to this clone: Its antigen is not known.

General observations from the study: Researchers did not determine the expanded peripheral T cells' antigen specificity.

The CDR3 runs 14 residues. Looked up from germline, CDR1 is MGHRA and CDR2 is YSYEKL. V dropped 1 base and J dropped 3 bases, with 7 bases sitting between them. This chain links TRBV4-1 with TRBJ1-5; a possible D gene is TRBD1 (5 bases). Sequencing used CD4+ or CD8+ T cells sorted from blood, obtained in a trial of the OX40 agonist ivuxolimab. This TCR came from an adult with an advanced solid tumor such as melanoma, head and neck, liver or kidney cancer. The CDR3 reads CASSQGDSNQPQHF. The CDR3 nucleotides read TGCGCCAGCAGCCAAGGGGACTCCAATCAGCCCCAGCATTTT.